One and the same sample provided the 23 T cell receptor beta chains below, sequenced in a study of blood T cell repertoires in COVID-19. Profiling relied on immunoSEQ multiplex PCR, and the TCRdb table lists in-frame clones only, not all of them. The data show over 100,000 clones, roughly 86% seen once. The sequenced material came from peripheral blood. These receptors were taken from a woman between 70 and 85 years old with COVID-19, enrolled during active disease.

This chain joins TRBV30 and TRBJ2-5, with D perhaps TRBD2 (6 bases). The CDR3 extends over 15 amino acids. The germline V gene has CDR1 GTSNPN and CDR2 SVGIG (reference sequence). With 4 bases removed from V and 1 base from J, the gap between germline ends came to 16 bases. The CDR3 DNA reads as TGTGCCTGGATGAAAGCGGGTCGGCTCCAAGAGACCCAGTACTTC. Its translation is CAWMKAGRLQETQYF.

V and J are TRBV18 and TRBJ1-6, with D possibly being TRBD1 (5 bases). V was shortened by 3 bases and J by 8 bases, with 11 bases between the two germline ends. Germline V gene data show CDR1 as KGHSH and CDR2 as LQKENI. The CDR3 spans 14 residues. This chain's CDR3 is CASSPGGDDSPLHF. Written as DNA, the CDR3 is TGTGCCAGCTCACCGGGAGGGGATGATTCACCCCTCCACTTT.

The chain employs TRBV2 and TRBJ1-1, with D possibly matching TRBD1 (5 bases). The CDR3 loop spans 16 amino acids. V lost 3 bases and J 5 bases, leaving 19 bases between the germline ends. Germline CDR1 SNHLY, CDR2 FYNNEI. The CDR3 bases are TGTGCCAGCAGTGATTTCTTCGGGGGGGTTGGAACTGAAGCTTTCTTT. Protein: CASSDFFGGVGTEAFF.

The chain employs TRBV11-2 and TRBJ1-3; no clear D gene. Germline V CDR1 and CDR2: SGHAT, FQNNGV. Trimming left V 0 bases short and J 0 bases short, with 6 bases between. The CDR3 spans 15 residues. The CDR3 bases are TGTGCCAGCAGCTTAGATAATATCTCTGGAAACACCATATATTTT. Translation: CASSLDNISGNTIYF.

This chain links TRBV3-1 (or the pseudogene TRBV3-2) with TRBJ1-2; D is possibly TRBD1 (5 bases). This CDR3 region has 18 residues. The ends were cut back, 0 bases at V and 2 bases at J, with 19 bases in the middle. The V gene's germline CDR1 is LGHDT and CDR2 YNNKEL (reference sequence). CDR3 protein: CASSQDGWGESWNYGYTF. CDR3 DNA sequence: TGTGCCAGCAGCCAAGACGGGTGGGGGGAGTCATGGAACTATGGCTACACCTTC.

The J gene is TRBJ1-2, the V gene TRBV28; D might be TRBD1 (6 bases). The V gene's germline CDR1 is MDHEN and CDR2 SYDVKM. The CDR3 consists of 13 residues. The V end lost 2 bases, the J end lost 4 bases, and 8 bases lay between the germline ends. The CDR3: CASSLDRRYGYTF. CDR3 in DNA: TGTGCCAGCAGTTTAGACAGGCGCTATGGCTACACCTTC.

The chain couples TRBV7-8 to TRBJ2-1; D gene ambiguous. The CDR3 has 14 residues. Germline-derived CDR1 and CDR2 are SGHVS and FQNEAQ. With 5 bases removed from V and 12 bases from J, the gap between germline ends came to 20 bases. This CDR3 reads CASSQRLPYLGQFF. CDR3 in DNA: TGTGCCAGCAGCCAAAGACTCCCCTATCTGGGGCAGTTCTTC.

CDR3 in amino acids: CASSLIQGTGSEAFF. The CDR3, as DNA: TGTGCCAGCAGCTTAATCCAGGGGACGGGGTCTGAAGCTTTCTTT. The V and J genes are TRBV7-9 and TRBJ1-1; TRBD1 is a possible D gene (6 bases). The CDR3 runs 15 residues. Germline V CDR1 and CDR2: SEHNR, FQNEAQ (reference sequence). V was pared by 2 bases and J by 6 bases, with 16 bases between.

This chain links TRBV5-6 with TRBJ2-1; no clear D. Germline CDR1 and CDR2: SGHDT and YYEEEE. Trimming left V 0 bases short and J 15 bases short, with 13 bases between. This CDR3 is built from 12 residues. The CDR3 loop reads CASSLARVNRFF. Written as DNA, the CDR3 is TGTGCCAGCAGCTTGGCTCGCGTCAACCGGTTCTTC. The full variable domain, rest sourced from reference TRBV5-6 and TRBJ2-1, is DAGVTQSPTHLIKTRGQQVTLRCSPKSGHDTVSWYQQALGQGPQFIFQYYEEEERQRGNFPDRFSGHQFPNYSSELNVNALLLGDSALYLCASSLARVNRFFGPGTRLTVL.

V is TRBV25-1 and J is TRBJ1-1, with a tentative D call TRBD1 (5 bases). This CDR3 region has 15 residues. V was clipped by 9 bases and J by 0 bases, with 17 bases between them. Germline V gene lookup returns CDR1 MGHDK and CDR2 SYGVNS. CDR3 sequence: CASHDSFSMNTEAFF. The CDR3 DNA follows: TGTGCCAGTCATGACAGTTTTTCCATGAACACTGAAGCTTTCTTT.

V gene TRBV4-1 combines with J gene TRBJ1-6; 7 nucleotides match TRBD1. V gave up 6 bases and J gave up 15 bases; unmatched junction bases: 11. The CDR3 runs 13 residues. CDR1 is MGHRA, CDR2 YSYEKL, per germline. CDR3 coding DNA: TGCGCCAGCAGTGACCCAGACAGGGAACGCCTCCACTTT. Translation: CASSDPDRERLHF.

The chain joins TRBV4-2 to TRBJ2-1, with TRBD1 matching 10 bases. The J segment lost 9 bases and the V segment lost 4 bases, leaving 12 bases of the junction unmatched. The germline V gene has CDR1 LGHNA and CDR2 YNFKEQ. The CDR3 is made up of 16 amino acids. CDR3 amino acids: CASSRSGTGVESEQFF. The CDR3 DNA reads TGTGCCAGCAGCCGATCCGGGACAGGGGTAGAGAGTGAGCAGTTCTTC.

This chain joins TRBV2 and TRBJ2-1; 10 bases fit TRBD1. Trimming took 6 bases from V and 7 from J; bases not matched to a gene: 12. CDR1 and CDR2 (germline): SNHLY, FYNNEI. The CDR3 loop spans 16 amino acids. In nucleotides, the CDR3 is TGTGCCAGCAGAGACAGGGGGCGGCTAGGGTGGAATGAGCAGTTCTTC. Its translation: CASRDRGRLGWNEQFF.

The chain employs TRBV12-5 and TRBJ1-3; TRBD1 matches at 10 bases. Germline V gene sequence: CDR1 LGHNT, CDR2 FRNRAP. The CDR3 loop spans 19 amino acids. V dropped 4 bases and J dropped 2; count of bases not matched to a gene: 14. CDR3 nucleotides: TGTGCTAGTGGTTCTAGGACAGGGGGGAATAGCAATCCTGGAAACACCATATATTTT. It specifies CASGSRTGGNSNPGNTIYF.

The chain employs TRBV20-1 and TRBJ2-1, with TRBD2 as a possible D gene (6 bases). Germline CDR1 is DFQATT and CDR2 is SNEGSKA (reference sequence). Trimming left V 4 bases short and J 12 bases short, with 13 bases between. The CDR3 contains 11 residues. The CDR3 bases are TGCAGTGCTACTAGCGCCGACCGGCAGTTCTTC. Encoded protein: CSATSADRQFF.

The chain joins TRBV3-1 (or the pseudogene TRBV3-2) to TRBJ1-2; tentative D call: TRBD1 (6 bases). Germline-derived CDR1 and CDR2 are LGHDT and YNNKEL (reference sequence). Trimming cost V 4 bases and J 8 bases, with 11 bases left between them. This CDR3 is built from 12 residues. CDR3 DNA sequence: TGTGCCAGCAGCCCGGGGGGCTTGGGCTACACCTTC. This encodes CASSPGGLGYTF.

J is TRBJ1-2 and V is TRBV19; D uncertain. V gave up 3 bases and J gave up 8 bases, with 19 bases separating them. The V gene's germline CDR1 is LNHDA and CDR2 SQIVND (reference sequence). The CDR3 contains 15 residues. Written as DNA, the CDR3 is TGTGCCAGTAGTATTGGAGACCGGGAACCAACGGGCTACACCTTC. It specifies CASSIGDREPTGYTF.

The genes are TRBV2 and TRBJ1-3; 9 bases are shared with TRBD1. V gave up 7 bases and J gave up 3 bases; unmatched junction bases: 7. The CDR3 totals 15 residues. Germline CDR1 is SNHLY and CDR2 is FYNNEI. CDR3 nucleotides: TGTGCCAGCACCCCGGGACAGGGAGGTGGAAACACCATATATTTT. Translating gives CASTPGQGGGNTIYF.

V and J are TRBV7-8 and TRBJ1-2; 9 positions agree with TRBD1. Germline V gene data show CDR1 as SGHVS and CDR2 as FQNEAQ. Trimming at V came to 5 bases and at J to 5 bases, leaving 6 bases not matched to a gene. The CDR3 spans 14 residues. The CDR3 bases are TGTGCCAGCAGCAAGGGACAGGGCCCATATGGCTACACCTTC. Translating gives CASSKGQGPYGYTF.

The chain carries TRBV27 and TRBJ2-7; the match to TRBD2 covers 12 bases. The CDR3 totals 16 residues. Trimming took 7 bases from V and 0 from J; bases not matched to a gene: 7. Germline values: CDR1 MNHEY, CDR2 SMNVEV (reference sequence). CDR3 sequence: CASTRTSGDLSYEQYF. CDR3 DNA: TGTGCCAGCACCCGGACTAGCGGGGACCTCTCCTACGAGCAGTACTTC.

The chain combines TRBV18 with TRBJ2-1, with a tentative D call TRBD1 (6 bases). Germline V gene data show CDR1 as KGHSH and CDR2 as LQKENI. The CDR3 covers 16 residues. Trimming stripped 2 bases from V and 6 bases from J, with 17 bases between. In DNA, the CDR3 is TGTGCCAGCTCACCAGTCAGCGACCCAGGGGTCAATGAGCAGTTCTTC. This gives the protein CASSPVSDPGVNEQFF. Supplemented by reference TRBV18 and TRBJ2-1, the full variable domain reads NAGVMQNPRHLVRRRGQEARLRCSPMKGHSHVYWYRQLPEEGLKFMVYLQKENIIDESGMPKERFSAEFPKEGPSILRIQQVVRGDSAAYFCASSPVSDPGVNEQFFGPGTRLTVL.

The V call is TRBV23-1, the J call TRBJ2-2, with TRBD1 identical over 9 bases. TRBV23-1 is annotated as an ORF whose role is uncertain. The V and J ends lost 4 bases and 7 bases, in that order; junction bases with no gene match: 7. This CDR3 spans 15 amino acids. The CDR3 nucleotides are TGCGCCAGCAGTCCCGGACAGGGGAGTGGCGGGGAGCTGTTTTTT. It encodes CASSPGQGSGGELFF.

The chain has TRBV10-3 and TRBJ2-1; TRBD2 aligns across 8 bases. Germline-derived CDR1 and CDR2 are ENHRY and SYGVKD. V lost 0 bases and J lost 6; bases outside the gene matches: 4. This CDR3 comprises 15 residues. CDR3 coding DNA: TGTGCCATCAGTGAGTCTAGCGGGGCAATCAATGAGCAGTTCTTC. Encoded protein: CAISESSGAINEQFF.